Listed below are T cell receptor beta chains from one sample, sequenced in a study of radiotherapy plus CTLA-4 blockade in lung cancer. Method: immunoSEQ multiplex PCR; TCRdb's copy keeps in-frame clones and lacks some. The table lists 35,000 to 40,000 clones, around 70% of them singletons. The sample here was peripheral blood, taken from a patient treated with radiotherapy plus ipilimumab. Receptor source: a human donor with non-small cell lung cancer who had stable disease on radiotherapy plus ipilimumab. Both conserved end residues are trimmed from each CDR3.

j_call cdr3_length v_call cdr3_aa
TRBJ2-2 15 TRBV5-1 ASTRGLSALNTGELF
TRBJ1-2 11 TRBV7-2 ASSLAREFSYT
TRBJ1-4 10 TRBV7-9 ASSLVQGELF
TRBJ2-7 13 TRBV5-5 ASSGGDRVGYEQY
TRBJ2-7 12 TRBV18 ASSPLAGGNEQY
TRBJ1-4 13 TRBV19 ASNPDTYVGEKLF
TRBJ2-3 12 TRBV15 ATIRLAGRDTQY
TRBJ2-2 14 TRBV18 ASSPDRERTGRELF
TRBJ1-4 13 TRBV28 ASSRSGTGGEKLF
TRBJ2-4 10 TRBV6-1 ASGGDANIQY
TRBJ1-1 11 TRBV2 ASITRQITEAF
TRBJ1-6 15 TRBV18 ASSPPAGEFGNSPLH
TRBJ1-5 13 TRBV5-1 ASSPAPGLEQPQH
TRBJ2-4 12 TRBV6-5 ASGPDSGQNIQY
TRBJ2-7 11 TRBV5-6 ASSLTGAYEQY
TRBJ1-2 13 TRBV4-1 ASSQVDGANYGYT
TRBJ2-3 14 TRBV5-1 ASSFNGRPATDTQY
TRBJ2-7 13 TRBV5-1 ASSFAPGQSYEQY
TRBJ2-1 13 TRBV5-1 ASSRPGGNNNEQF
TRBJ2-1 10 TRBV10-1 ASSGEPDEQF